These 25 T cell receptor beta chains were sequenced from one sample in a study of radiotherapy plus CTLA-4 blockade in lung cancer (dated by TCRdb to 2016 to 2019). The receptor library was made with the immunoSEQ multiplex PCR assay. TCRdb took this table from immuneACCESS and kept in-frame rearrangements with V and J called. Such tables lack part of the clones; where checked against another copy, unresolved V genes explain under half of the gap, and the rest is unexplained. The sample table shows about 59,000 clones, and roughly 76% are seen once. Clones ranked in the top ten supply about 8.5% of the sample. The sample was peripheral blood, taken from a patient treated with radiotherapy plus ipilimumab. Receptor source: a human donor with non-small cell lung cancer whose response to radiotherapy plus ipilimumab could not be evaluated.

The rearrangement joins TRBV6-1 to TRBJ1-2; D is possibly TRBD1 (6 bases). The CDR3 spans 17 residues. V was cut by 1 base and J by 1 base, with 16 bases left in between. Germline V gene lookup returns CDR1 MNHNS and CDR2 SASEGT. The CDR3 reads CASSEGWGPSFNYGYTF. CDR3 coding DNA: TGTGCCAGCAGTGAAGGTTGGGGGCCCTCCTTTAACTATGGCTACACCTTC.

This clone has only one observation. The V call is TRBV19, the J call TRBJ2-5, with 9 bases matching TRBD1. The CDR3 is 16 residues long. Germline CDR1 reads LNHDA; CDR2 reads SQIVND (reference sequence). Trimming cost V 1 base and J 4 bases; bases outside gene matches: 7. CDR3 sequence (DNA): TGTGCCAGTAGTATAGGATGGGACAGGGACCGAGAGACCCAGTACTTC. It translates to CASSIGWDRDRETQYF.

This clone was detected once. The CDR3 is CASSQEGGTGGSEQYF. The CDR3, as DNA: TGCGCCAGCAGCCAAGAAGGGGGGACAGGGGGCTCCGAGCAGTACTTC. The rearrangement uses TRBV4-1 and TRBJ2-7, with 12 bases aligning to TRBD1. V lost 0 bases to trimming and J lost 6 bases; unmatched junction nucleotides: 6. This CDR3 is built from 16 residues. Per germline, CDR1 MGHRA and CDR2 YSYEKL.

The V and J genes are TRBV5-1 and TRBJ2-4; 10 positions agree with TRBD2. The CDR3 is 16 residues long. Per the germline V gene, CDR1 is SGHRS and CDR2 is YFSETQ. Trimming cost V 5 bases and J 7 bases; bases outside gene matches: 12. CDR3 region: CASRPYGLAGGNIQYF. The CDR3 bases are TGCGCCAGCAGACCTTATGGATTAGCGGGGGGTAACATTCAGTACTTC.

Concerning this clone: An end of the junction does not agree with germline; a read error may underlie this. Additional DNA sequences in this sample encode the identical CDR3. The chain combines TRBV4-1 with TRBJ2-7, with 9 bases that match TRBD1. This CDR3 has 15 amino acids. Germline V CDR1 and CDR2: MGHRA, YSYEKL. This CDR3 reads CASSQETGGRGEQYF. Written as DNA, the CDR3 is TGTGCCAGCAGCCAGGAGACAGGGGGAAGGGGCGAGCAGTACTTC.

The V gene is TRBV4-1, the J gene TRBJ1-2; unclear D gene. V was shortened by 4 bases and J by 7 bases, with 13 bases between the two germline ends. The germline CDR1 and CDR2 sequences are MGHRA and YSYEKL. The CDR3 is made up of 13 amino acids. This CDR3 reads CASSLYPGGGYTF. The CDR3 region has the DNA TGCGCCAGCAGCCTATATCCGGGTGGTGGCTACACCTTC.

This clone is medium-sized. The chain has TRBV7-3 and TRBJ1-1; 7 bases match TRBD1. This CDR3 spans 15 amino acids. J was trimmed by 1 base and V by 0 bases; bases with no gene match: 2. Germline CDR1 reads SGHTA; CDR2 reads FQGTGA. The CDR3 DNA reads as TGTGCCAGCAGCTTAACCGGGACAGCGAACACTGAAGCTTTCTTT. It yields the protein CASSLTGTANTEAFF.

The V and J genes are TRBV5-6 and TRBJ2-2, with 7 bases lining up with TRBD1. Losses at the gene ends were 6 bases for V and 0 bases for J; bases not matched to a gene: 11. CDR3 length equals 17 residues. Germline CDR1 and CDR2: SGHDT and YYEEEE. The CDR3 loop reads CASTLNRGWPNTGELFF. CDR3 DNA sequence: TGTGCCAGCACCCTGAACAGGGGTTGGCCGAACACCGGGGAGCTGTTTTTT.

The chain carries TRBV13 and TRBJ1-6, with unresolved D. V lost 5 bases and J lost 7, with 15 bases in between. CDR1 is PRHDT, CDR2 FYEKMQ, per germline (reference sequence). The CDR3 has 15 residues. The CDR3 DNA reads as TGTGCCAGCAGCCTTTTCGAGACAAGCAATTCACCCCTCCACTTT. It translates to CASSLFETSNSPLHF.

This chain links TRBV5-4 with TRBJ2-1; a possible D gene is TRBD2 (6 bases). This CDR3 is 15 amino acids long. Germline values: CDR1 SGHNT, CDR2 YYREEE (reference sequence). The V gene lost 3 bases and the J gene lost 2 bases, with 12 bases spanning the gap. CDR3 DNA: TGTGCCAGCAGCTGGATAGCGGTCCCCTACAATGAGCAGTTCTTC. Its protein product is CASSWIAVPYNEQFF.

V gene TRBV4-1 combines with J gene TRBJ2-3; tentative D call: TRBD2 (5 bases). Between the trimmed V and J ends, which lost 0 bases and 6 bases, there was a span of 19 bases. The CDR3 runs to 17 residues. Germline V gene lookup returns CDR1 MGHRA and CDR2 YSYEKL. CDR3 sequence reads: CASSQESLSAHRDTQYF. In DNA, the CDR3 is TGCGCCAGCAGCCAAGAATCCCTTAGCGCCCATAGGGATACGCAGTATTTT.

The V and J genes are TRBV6-6 and TRBJ1-1, with D possibly TRBD1 on 6 matching bases. From germline, CDR1 is MNHNY and CDR2 SVGAGI (reference sequence). The CDR3 sequence is 15 residues long. Trimming took off 8 bases at V and 4 bases at J, with 20 bases between the two ends. DNA of the CDR3: TGTGCCAGCGTCCGGGGGGGCGGATTGGCCACTGAAGCTTTCTTT. Translating it yields CASVRGGGLATEAFF.

The chain joins TRBV15 to TRBJ2-5; TRBD2 matches at 7 bases. CDR3 length: 16 amino acids. Trimming took 0 bases from V and 6 from J; bases not matched to a gene: 10. Germline V lookup: CDR1 LNHNV, CDR2 YYDKDF (reference sequence). DNA of the CDR3: TGTGCCACCAGCAGAGATAGTGGGGCTAGCGGCAAGACCCAGTACTTC. This translates into CATSRDSGASGKTQYF. Variable domain in full (rest from reference TRBV15 and TRBJ2-5): DAMVIQNPRYQVTQFGKPVTLSCSQTLNHNVMYWYQQKSSQAPKLLFHYYDKDFNNEADTPDNFQSRRPNTSFCFLDIRSPGLGDTAMYLCATSRDSGASGKTQYFGPGTRLLVL.

This rearrangement joins TRBV5-1 to TRBJ2-1; D gene uncertain. The germline gives CDR1 SGHRS, CDR2 YFSETQ. Trimming pared 2 bases from V and 8 bases from J, leaving 11 bases between. This CDR3 contains 13 residues. The CDR3 region has the DNA TGCGCCAGCAGCTTCGGGTCATTGGATGAGCAGTTCTTC. Translating gives CASSFGSLDEQFF.

The chain has TRBV11-1 and TRBJ2-1; 9 bases align to TRBD1. Trimming removed 4 bases from V and 3 bases from J; junction bases left unmatched: 4. Germline CDR1 is SGHAT and CDR2 is FQDESV (reference sequence). The CDR3 length is 15 residues. The chain's CDR3 is CASSSRDRDYNEQFF. The CDR3 coding sequence is TGTGCCAGCAGCTCGCGGGACAGGGACTACAATGAGCAGTTCTTC.

This clone has a handful of counts. The chain recombines TRBV5-1 with TRBJ1-1; D perhaps matches TRBD1 (6 bases). Germline V gene data show CDR1 as SGHRS and CDR2 as YFSETQ. The V gene lost 4 bases and the J gene lost 1 base, with 17 bases spanning the gap. CDR3 size: 16 residues. CDR3 nucleotides: TGCGCCAGCAGCCAAGAGGGGGGGGGCCCGAACACTGAAGCTTTCTTT. It specifies CASSQEGGGPNTEAFF. Looking up the rest from reference TRBV5-1 and TRBJ1-1 gives the full variable domain: KAGVTQTPRYLIKTRGQQVTLSCSPISGHRSVSWYQQTPGQGLQFLFEYFSETQRNKGNFPGRFSGRQFSNSRSEMNVSTLELGDSALYLCASSQEGGGPNTEAFFGQGTRLTVV.

The rearrangement joins TRBV6-5 to TRBJ1-4, with a possible D match to TRBD1 (6 bases). CDR3 size: 15 residues. Trimming removed 6 bases at V and 3 bases at J, with 14 bases between. Germline V lookup: CDR1 MNHEY, CDR2 SVGAGI. The CDR3 DNA reads as TGTGCCAGCAGGGATCAGGGGAGCTCTAATGAAAAACTGTTTTTT. Protein: CASRDQGSSNEKLFF.

The V gene is TRBV6-6, the J gene TRBJ1-2; D is perhaps TRBD1 (5 bases). In germline, CDR1 is MNHNY, CDR2 SVGAGI (reference sequence). V was pared by 6 bases and J by 0 bases, with 8 bases between. This CDR3 has 13 amino acids. Written as DNA, the CDR3 is TGTGCCAGCAGCCCAGGGACTAACTATGGCTACACCTTC. This codes for CASSPGTNYGYTF.

The chain couples TRBV15 to TRBJ2-4; 11 bases line up with TRBD1. Germline V CDR1 and CDR2: LNHNV, YYDKDF (reference sequence). The CDR3 length is 16 residues. V was clipped by 3 bases and J by 8 bases; unmatched bases: 9. DNA of the CDR3: TGTGCCACCAGCAGGGCCGGGACAGGGGGTTTTGACATTCAGTACTTC. It encodes CATSRAGTGGFDIQYF.

Here the CDR3 reads CATSRDLDSLNEQFF. In DNA form, the CDR3 reads TGTGCCACCAGCAGAGATCTTGACAGCTTAAATGAGCAGTTCTTC. The chain recombines TRBV15 with TRBJ2-1, with D maybe TRBD1 (5 bases). The CDR3 sequence is 15 residues long. Germline CDR1 reads LNHNV; CDR2 reads YYDKDF (reference sequence). Deletions cut 0 bases from V and 7 bases from J, with 13 bases between.

The genes are TRBV2 and TRBJ2-5; 7 nucleotides agree with TRBD2. CDR3 length: 14 amino acids. The junction had 5 bases not matched to a gene; V was cut back by 6 bases and J by 1 base. Germline-derived CDR1 and CDR2 are SNHLY and FYNNEI. The chain's CDR3 is CASRGGSGQETQYF. The DNA of the CDR3 is TGTGCCAGCAGGGGCGGGAGCGGCCAAGAGACCCAGTACTTC. The full variable domain, rest sourced from reference TRBV2 and TRBJ2-5, is EPEVTQTPSHQVTQMGQEVILRCVPISNHLYFYWYRQILGQKVEFLVSFYNNEISEKSEIFDDQFSVERPDGSNFTLKIRSTKLEDSAMYFCASRGGSGQETQYFGPGTRLLVL.

This clone was picked up one time. The V gene is TRBV19, the J gene TRBJ2-1, with 8 bases aligning to TRBD2. V lost 1 base and J lost 7; bases outside the gene matches: 9. Germline V gene data show CDR1 as LNHDA and CDR2 as SQIVND (reference sequence). The CDR3 covers 16 residues. In DNA, the CDR3 is TGTGCCAGTAGTATAGGTGTACTAGCGGTATATAATGAGCAGTTCTTC. Its protein product is CASSIGVLAVYNEQFF.

This clone was seen only once. V usage is TRBV15 and J usage is TRBJ2-7, with TRBD2 matching over 12 bases. The CDR3 consists of 17 residues. The V gene end was trimmed by 1 base and the J gene end by 2 bases; junction bases not matched to a gene: 6. Germline V gives CDR1 LNHNV, CDR2 YYDKDF (reference sequence). The CDR3 reads CATSRGRTSGTTYEQYF. The CDR3, as DNA: TGTGCCACCAGCAGAGGAAGGACTAGCGGGACCACCTACGAGCAGTACTTC.

V and J are TRBV5-1 and TRBJ2-2, with D perhaps TRBD2 (5 bases). The CDR3 is 15 amino acids. Deletions cut 1 base from V and 6 bases from J, with 13 bases between. Germline CDR1 reads SGHRS; CDR2 reads YFSETQ. In DNA form, the CDR3 reads TGCGCCAGCAGCTTGCGGGGAAATGCAGCCGGGGAGCTGTTTTTT. Its translation is CASSLRGNAAGELFF.

This chain links TRBV5-6 with TRBJ1-4; 7 nucleotides agree with TRBD1. V lost 4 bases and J lost 4; bases outside the gene matches: 7. The CDR3 contains 15 residues. The germline CDR1 and CDR2 sequences are SGHDT and YYEEEE. CDR3 protein: CASSTRQGYNEKLFF. The DNA of the CDR3 is TGTGCCAGCAGCACCCGACAGGGCTATAATGAAAAACTGTTTTTT.